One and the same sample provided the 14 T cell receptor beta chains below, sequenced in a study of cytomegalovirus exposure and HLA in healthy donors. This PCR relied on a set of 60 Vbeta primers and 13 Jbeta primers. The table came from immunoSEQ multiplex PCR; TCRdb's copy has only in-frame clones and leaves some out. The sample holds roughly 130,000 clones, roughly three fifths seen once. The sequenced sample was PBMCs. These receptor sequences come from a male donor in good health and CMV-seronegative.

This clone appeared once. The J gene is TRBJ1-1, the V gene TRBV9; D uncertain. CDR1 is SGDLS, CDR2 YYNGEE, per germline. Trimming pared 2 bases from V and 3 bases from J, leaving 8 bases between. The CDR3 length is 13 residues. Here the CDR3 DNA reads TGTGCCAGCAGCGTCCGACAATACACTGAAGCTTTCTTT. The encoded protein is CASSVRQYTEAFF.

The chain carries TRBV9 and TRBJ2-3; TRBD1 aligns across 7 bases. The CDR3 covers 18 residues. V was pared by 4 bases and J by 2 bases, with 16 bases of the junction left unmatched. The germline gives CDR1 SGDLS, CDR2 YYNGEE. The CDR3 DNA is TGTGCCAGCAGCCCACCCATGAGGGACAGCCTTACCACAGATACGCAGTATTTT. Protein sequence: CASSPPMRDSLTTDTQYF.

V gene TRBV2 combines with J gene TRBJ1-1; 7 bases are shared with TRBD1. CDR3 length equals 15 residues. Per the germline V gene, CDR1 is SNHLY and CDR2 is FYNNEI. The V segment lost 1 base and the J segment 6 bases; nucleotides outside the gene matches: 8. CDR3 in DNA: TGTGCCAGCAGTGAAGGGGTGACAGGGTACGCTGAAGCTTTCTTT. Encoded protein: CASSEGVTGYAEAFF.

CDR3 sequence (DNA): TGTGCCAGCAGCTTGGCCGGCCCGGCGGTATACAATGAGCAGTTCTTC. Translated, it gives CASSLAGPAVYNEQFF. The genes are TRBV5-4 and TRBJ2-1; D is undetermined. The V gene lost 0 bases and the J gene lost 4 bases, with 14 bases spanning the gap. Germline V CDR1 and CDR2: SGHNT, YYREEE (reference sequence). The CDR3 has 16 residues.

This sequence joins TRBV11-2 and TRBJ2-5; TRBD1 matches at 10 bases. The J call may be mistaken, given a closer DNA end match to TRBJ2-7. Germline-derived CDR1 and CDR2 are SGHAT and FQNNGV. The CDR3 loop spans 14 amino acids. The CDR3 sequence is CASSYGDRGNEQYF. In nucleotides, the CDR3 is TGTGCCAGCAGCTACGGGGACAGGGGCAACGAGCAGTACTTC.

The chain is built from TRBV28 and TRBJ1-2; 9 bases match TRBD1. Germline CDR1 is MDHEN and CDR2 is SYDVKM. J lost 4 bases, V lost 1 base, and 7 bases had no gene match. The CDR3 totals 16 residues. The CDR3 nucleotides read TGTGCCAGCAGTTTATCTGCCACAGGGGGCGGCTATGGCTACACCTTC. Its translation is CASSLSATGGGYGYTF.

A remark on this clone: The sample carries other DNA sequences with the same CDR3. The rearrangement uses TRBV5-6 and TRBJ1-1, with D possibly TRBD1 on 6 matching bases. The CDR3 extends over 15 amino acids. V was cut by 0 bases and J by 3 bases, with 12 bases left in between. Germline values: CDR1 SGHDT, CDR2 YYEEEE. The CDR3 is CASSLGGQLYTEAFF. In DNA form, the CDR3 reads TGTGCCAGCAGCTTGGGTGGACAGCTATACACTGAAGCTTTCTTT.

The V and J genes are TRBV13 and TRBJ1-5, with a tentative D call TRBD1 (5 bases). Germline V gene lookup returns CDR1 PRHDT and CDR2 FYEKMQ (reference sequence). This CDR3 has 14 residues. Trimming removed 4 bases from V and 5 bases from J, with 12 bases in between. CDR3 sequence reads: CASSSGPGDQPQHF. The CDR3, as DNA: TGTGCCAGCAGCTCGGGCCCGGGGGATCAGCCCCAGCATTTT.

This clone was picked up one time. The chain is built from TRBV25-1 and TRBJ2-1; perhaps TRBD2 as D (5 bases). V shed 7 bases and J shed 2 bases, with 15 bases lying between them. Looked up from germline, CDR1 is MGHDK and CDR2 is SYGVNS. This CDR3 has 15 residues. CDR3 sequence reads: CASTPRVSAYNEQFF. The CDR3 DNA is TGTGCCAGCACCCCGAGGGTGTCCGCCTACAATGAGCAGTTCTTC. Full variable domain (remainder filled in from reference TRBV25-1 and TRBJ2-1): EADIYQTPRYLVIGTGKKITLECSQTMGHDKMYWYQQDPGMELHLIHYSYGVNSTEKGDLSSESTVSRIRTEHFPLTLESARPSHTSQYLCASTPRVSAYNEQFFGPGTRLTVL.

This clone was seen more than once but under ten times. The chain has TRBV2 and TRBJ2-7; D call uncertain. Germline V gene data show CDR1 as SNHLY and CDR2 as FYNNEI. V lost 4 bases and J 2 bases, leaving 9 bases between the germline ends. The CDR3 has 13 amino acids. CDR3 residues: CASSVETTYEQYF. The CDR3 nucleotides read TGTGCCAGCAGTGTCGAGACAACCTACGAGCAGTACTTC.

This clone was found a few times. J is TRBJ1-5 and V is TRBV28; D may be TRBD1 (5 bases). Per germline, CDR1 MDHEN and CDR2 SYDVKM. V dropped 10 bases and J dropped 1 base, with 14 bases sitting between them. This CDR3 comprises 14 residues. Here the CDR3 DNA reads TGTGCCACCAGAGCAGGGTCAAGCAATCAGCCCCAGCATTTT. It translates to CATRAGSSNQPQHF. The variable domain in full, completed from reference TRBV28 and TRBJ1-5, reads DVKVTQSSRYLVKRTGEKVFLECVQDMDHENMFWYRQDPGLGLRLIYFSYDVKMKEKGDIPEGYSVSREKKERFSLILESASTNQTSMYLCATRAGSSNQPQHFGDGTRLSIL.

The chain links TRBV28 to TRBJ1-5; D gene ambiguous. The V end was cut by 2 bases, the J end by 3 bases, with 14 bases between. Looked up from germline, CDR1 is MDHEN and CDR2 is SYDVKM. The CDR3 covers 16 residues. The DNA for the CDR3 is TGTGCCAGCAGTTTACGCAGGAATGGATACAATCAGCCCCAGCATTTT. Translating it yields CASSLRRNGYNQPQHF. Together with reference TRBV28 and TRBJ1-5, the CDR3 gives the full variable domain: DVKVTQSSRYLVKRTGEKVFLECVQDMDHENMFWYRQDPGLGLRLIYFSYDVKMKEKGDIPEGYSVSREKKERFSLILESASTNQTSMYLCASSLRRNGYNQPQHFGDGTRLSIL.

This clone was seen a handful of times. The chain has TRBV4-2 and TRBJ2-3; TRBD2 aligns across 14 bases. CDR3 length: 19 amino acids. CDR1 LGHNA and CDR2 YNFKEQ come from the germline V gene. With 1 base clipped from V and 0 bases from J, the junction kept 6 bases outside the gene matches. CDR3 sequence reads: CASSQVGLAGGSSTDTQYF. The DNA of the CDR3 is TGTGCCAGCAGCCAAGTAGGACTAGCGGGGGGCAGTAGCACAGATACGCAGTATTTT.

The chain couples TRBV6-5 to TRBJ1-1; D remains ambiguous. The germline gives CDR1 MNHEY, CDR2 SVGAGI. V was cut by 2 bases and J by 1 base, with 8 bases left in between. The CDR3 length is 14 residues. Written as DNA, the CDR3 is TGTGCCAGCAGTTACGCCAGACAGAACACTGAAGCTTTCTTT. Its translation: CASSYARQNTEAFF.